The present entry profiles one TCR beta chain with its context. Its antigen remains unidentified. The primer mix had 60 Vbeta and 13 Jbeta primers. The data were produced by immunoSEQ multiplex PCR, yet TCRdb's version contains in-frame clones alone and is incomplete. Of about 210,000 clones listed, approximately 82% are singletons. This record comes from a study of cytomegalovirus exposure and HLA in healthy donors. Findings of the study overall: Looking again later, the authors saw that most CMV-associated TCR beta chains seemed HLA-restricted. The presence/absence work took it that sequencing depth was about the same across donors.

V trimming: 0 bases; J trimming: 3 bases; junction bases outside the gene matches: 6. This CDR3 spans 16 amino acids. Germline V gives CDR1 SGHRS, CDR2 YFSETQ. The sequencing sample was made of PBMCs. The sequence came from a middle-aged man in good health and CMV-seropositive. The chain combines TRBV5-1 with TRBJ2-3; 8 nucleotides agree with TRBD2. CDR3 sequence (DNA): TGCGCCAGCAGCTTGGTGCTAGCGGGTGGTACAGATACGCAGTATTTT. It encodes CASSLVLAGGTDTQYF.